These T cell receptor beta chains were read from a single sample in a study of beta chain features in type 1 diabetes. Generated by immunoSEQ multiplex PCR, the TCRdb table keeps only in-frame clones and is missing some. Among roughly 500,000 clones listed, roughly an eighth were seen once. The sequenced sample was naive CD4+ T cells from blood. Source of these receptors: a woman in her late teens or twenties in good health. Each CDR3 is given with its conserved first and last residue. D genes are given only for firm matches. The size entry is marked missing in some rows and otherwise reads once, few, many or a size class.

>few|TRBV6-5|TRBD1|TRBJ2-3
TGTGCCAGCAGTTTCGACAGGGCGGGCACAGATACGCAGTATTTT
CASSFDRAGTDTQYF
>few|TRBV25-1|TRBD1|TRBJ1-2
TGTGCCAGCAGTGAAGCAGGGGGGATTACTGGCTACACCTTC
CASSEAGGITGYTF
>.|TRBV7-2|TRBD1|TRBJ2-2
TGTGCCAGCAGCCCGAGCGTGGACAGGGTTACCGGGGAGCTGTTTTTT
CASSPSVDRVTGELFF
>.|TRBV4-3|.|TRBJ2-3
TGCGCCAGCAGCCAAGGCGGGACACCCGGGTCCTATACGCAGTATTTT
CASSQGGTPGSYTQYF
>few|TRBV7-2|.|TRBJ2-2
TGTGCCAGCAGCTTAGCGCCGAGAACCGGGGAGCTGTTTTTT
CASSLAPRTGELFF
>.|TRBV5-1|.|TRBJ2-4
TGCGCCAGCAGCTTGTATGGAAACATTCAGTACTTC
CASSLYGNIQYF
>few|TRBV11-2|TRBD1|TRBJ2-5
TGTGCCAGCAGCTCCAGGCCGGGACAGGGGTACCAAGAGACCCAGTACTTC
CASSSRPGQGYQETQYF
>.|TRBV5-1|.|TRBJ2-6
TGCGCCAGCAGCTTGGGCCGGGGGATCTCTGGGGCCAACGTCCTGACTTTC
CASSLGRGISGANVLTF
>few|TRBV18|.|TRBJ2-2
TGTGCCAGCTCACTCGAGCGAGGGGAGCTGTTTTTT
CASSLERGELFF
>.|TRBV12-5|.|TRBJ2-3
TGTGCTAGTGGTTTGGTACCTACAGATACGCAGTATTTT
CASGLVPTDTQYF